The TCR beta chain described here comes from a study of cytotoxic CD8 clonotypes in ibrutinib-treated CLL. The table lists this clone with a few counts. Measured with immunoSEQ multiplex PCR; TCRdb has only the in-frame clones, and not every one. Of around 160,000 clones in the sample, around 84% were seen once. Trimming cost V 5 bases and J 6 bases, with 14 bases left between them. Germline V gives CDR1 SGHTA, CDR2 FQGNSA. This CDR3 spans 14 amino acids. The sequences come from PBMCs, collected after 12 months of ibrutinib treatment. This clonotype originated in a human donor with chronic lymphocytic leukemia. The J gene is TRBJ1-5, the V gene TRBV7-2, with D tentatively TRBD1 (6 bases). Here the CDR3 reads CASSLGGGAQPQHF. CDR3 DNA: TGTGCCAGCAGCCTGGGAGGGGGGGCTCAGCCCCAGCATTTT.